This passage covers 28 T cell receptor beta chains from one sample sequenced in a study of blood T cell repertoires in COVID-19. The repertoire was sequenced with immunoSEQ multiplex PCR; TCRdb's copy has only in-frame clones and lacks some. Among approximately 150,000 clones listed, over 70% were seen once. Sequencing used peripheral blood. Source of these receptors: a woman in her 50s with acute or convalescent COVID-19.

CDR3 in DNA: TGTGCCAGCAGTTTATCATATCCCTACGAGCAGTACTTC. Translating it yields CASSLSYPYEQYF. The rearrangement uses TRBV27 and TRBJ2-7; no reliable D call. The V and J ends lost 0 bases and 2 bases respectively, with 5 bases between them. The CDR3 is 13 amino acids. The germline gives CDR1 MNHEY, CDR2 SMNVEV (reference sequence).

A note on this clone: One end of the junction does not line up with germline, which may come from a read error. This chain connects TRBV7-7 to TRBJ2-5; 9 positions agree with TRBD2. Germline V gene sequence: CDR1 SSHAT, CDR2 FNYEAQ (reference sequence). The CDR3 covers 15 residues. The CDR3 loop reads CASSLGAGGQETQYF. The CDR3 DNA is TGTGCTAGCAGCTTAGGAGCGGGAGGCCAAGAGACCCAGTACTTC.

This chain connects TRBV28 to TRBJ2-7, with D possibly being TRBD2 (6 bases). V dropped 4 bases and J dropped 6 bases, with 13 bases sitting between them. Germline lookup yields CDR1 MDHEN and CDR2 SYDVKM. The CDR3 is 13 amino acids. Here the CDR3 reads CASSWGGSSEQYF. The CDR3 nucleotides read TGTGCCAGCAGTTGGGGAGGTTCGAGCGAGCAGTACTTC.

Concerning this clone: Sequence at one end of the junction differs from germline and may be a read error. The gene calls are TRBV7-7 and TRBJ2-5; 9 bases map to TRBD1. CDR1 is SSHAT and CDR2 is FNYEAQ in the germline V gene (reference sequence). This CDR3 has 15 residues. The CDR3 sequence is CASSPSWTGEETQYF. The CDR3, as DNA: TGTGCTAGCAGCCCCTCATGGACAGGGGAAGAGACCCAGTACTTC.

As concerns this clone: Its ends do not fully match the called genes, so a read error is possible. The CDR3 reads CASSLARQPYGYTF. The CDR3 coding sequence is TGTGCTAGCAGCTTAGCGCGACAGCCGTATGGCTACACCTTC. This chain joins TRBV7-7 and TRBJ1-2; TRBD1 might be the D (5 bases). There are 14 residues in the CDR3. Germline CDR1 reads SSHAT; CDR2 reads FNYEAQ (reference sequence).

This rearrangement joins TRBV28 to TRBJ1-2; TRBD1 might be the D (5 bases). The V end lost 7 bases, the J end lost 5 bases, and 17 bases lay between the germline ends. The CDR3 runs 14 residues. Germline V gene data show CDR1 as MDHEN and CDR2 as SYDVKM. The CDR3, as DNA: TGTGCCAGCACTCATCCTGACAGCATGTATGGCTACACCTTC. Translated, it gives CASTHPDSMYGYTF.

This clone was detected a few times. V usage is TRBV21-1 and J usage is TRBJ1-3; the DNA was not compared with TRBD1, the D call given in the table. TRBV21-1 is a listed pseudogene. The CDR3 consists of 16 residues. The CDR3 sequence: CASKGSDRVDRNTIYF. CDR3 nucleotides: TGTGCCAGCAAAGGGTCAGACAGGGTCGATCGAAACACCATATATTTT.

J is TRBJ1-2 and V is TRBV30; D not certain. Germline assignment: CDR1 GTSNPN and CDR2 SVGIG (reference sequence). The CDR3 contains 11 residues. Trimming removed 0 bases at V and 8 bases at J, with 7 bases between. The CDR3 sequence is CAWSVIEGYTF. The DNA of the CDR3 is TGTGCCTGGAGTGTAATTGAGGGCTACACCTTC.

The chain recombines TRBV18 with TRBJ2-7; possibly TRBD2 for D (5 bases). The CDR3 spans 16 residues. V dropped 1 base and J dropped 2 bases, with 15 bases sitting between them. Per the germline V gene, CDR1 is KGHSH and CDR2 is LQKENI. CDR3 loop: CASSPLKLGSTYEQYF. DNA of the CDR3: TGTGCCAGCTCACCACTCAAACTAGGGTCGACCTACGAGCAGTACTTC.

The J gene is TRBJ2-3, the V gene TRBV9; D call uncertain. Germline assignment: CDR1 SGDLS and CDR2 YYNGEE. The ends were cut back, 0 bases at V and 5 bases at J, with 10 bases in the middle. The CDR3 length is 14 residues. The CDR3 sequence is CASSVALLGDTQYF. The DNA of the CDR3 is TGTGCCAGCAGCGTAGCCCTCCTAGGAGATACGCAGTATTTT. Variable domain in full (rest from reference TRBV9 and TRBJ2-3): DSGVTQTPKHLITATGQRVTLRCSPRSGDLSVYWYQQSLDQGLQFLIQYYNGEERAKGNILERFSAQQFPDLHSELNLSSLELGDSALYFCASSVALLGDTQYFGPGTRLTVL.

The chain has TRBV6-5 and TRBJ2-1; 8 bases align to TRBD2. The CDR3 consists of 13 residues. Trimming took 6 bases from V and 6 from J; bases not matched to a gene: 4. Per the germline V gene, CDR1 is MNHEY and CDR2 is SVGAGI. CDR3 coding DNA: TGTGCCAGCAGATCGGGACTAGTCAATGAGCAGTTCTTC. Translation: CASRSGLVNEQFF.

This clone was picked up one time. The chain couples TRBV18 to TRBJ2-5; TRBD2 matches at 12 bases. This CDR3 spans 16 amino acids. Germline CDR1 is KGHSH and CDR2 is LQKENI. J was trimmed by 2 bases and V by 3 bases; bases with no gene match: 4. This CDR3 reads CASSPGLAGAQETQYF. As DNA, the CDR3 is TGTGCCAGCTCACCGGGACTAGCGGGTGCACAAGAGACCCAGTACTTC.

V gene TRBV19 combines with J gene TRBJ2-5, with unresolved D. The CDR3 is 16 residues long. With 4 bases removed from V and 7 bases from J, the gap between germline ends came to 22 bases. Germline CDR1 is LNHDA and CDR2 is SQIVND (reference sequence). The DNA for the CDR3 is TGTGCCAGTAGTACTGCCGCCCAACTGGGCCCAGGGACCCAGTACTTC. It encodes CASSTAAQLGPGTQYF.

The genes are TRBV29-1 and TRBJ1-4; D is uncertain. The CDR3 loop spans 10 amino acids. The germline gives CDR1 SQVTM, CDR2 ANQGSEA. V was trimmed by 2 bases and J by 7 bases, leaving 2 bases between them. CDR3 DNA: TGCAGCGTTGAACGTGAAAAACTGTTTTTT. This translates into CSVEREKLFF.

This chain connects TRBV10-3 to TRBJ2-7, with D unclear. Germline V gene sequence: CDR1 ENHRY, CDR2 SYGVKD. The CDR3 consists of 14 residues. V was pared by 0 bases and J by 2 bases, with 8 bases between. CDR3 sequence reads: CAISESSGTYEQYF. The CDR3 DNA is TGTGCCATCAGTGAGTCATCAGGAACCTACGAGCAGTACTTC.

J is TRBJ1-2 and V is TRBV28; 7 bases fit TRBD1. Trimming took 4 bases from V and 5 from J; bases not matched to a gene: 7. Germline V gene data show CDR1 as MDHEN and CDR2 as SYDVKM. The CDR3 is made up of 14 amino acids. CDR3 loop: CASSSRQGRYGYTF. Here the CDR3 DNA reads TGTGCCAGCAGTTCGAGACAGGGAAGGTATGGCTACACCTTC.

The rearrangement links TRBV7-9 to TRBJ2-5; weak D call: TRBD2 (5 bases). The CDR3 runs to 16 residues. Between the trimmed V and J ends, which lost 3 bases and 2 bases, there was a span of 16 bases. Germline V gene sequence: CDR1 SEHNR, CDR2 FQNEAQ (reference sequence). CDR3 protein: CASSFYPLAGQETQYF. The DNA for the CDR3 is TGTGCCAGCAGCTTTTACCCCTTGGCGGGTCAAGAGACCCAGTACTTC.

This clone occurred once. The rearrangement links TRBV5-8 to TRBJ1-2; 9 bases are shared with TRBD1. Germline loops: CDR1 SGHTS, CDR2 YDEGEE. Losses at the gene ends were 4 bases for V and 5 bases for J; bases not matched to a gene: 12. The CDR3 is 16 residues long. CDR3 amino acids: CASSASGQGAWYGYTF. CDR3 sequence (DNA): TGTGCCAGCAGCGCCTCGGGACAGGGTGCTTGGTATGGCTACACCTTC.

The chain carries TRBV3-1 (or the pseudogene TRBV3-2) and TRBJ1-5; D is ambiguous. Germline lookup yields CDR1 LGHDT and CDR2 YNNKEL (reference sequence). The CDR3 is 12 residues long. The V end lost 4 bases, the J end lost 3 bases, and 4 bases lay between the germline ends. The CDR3 region has the DNA TGTGCCAGCAGCCTACACAATCAGCCCCAGCATTTT. Protein sequence: CASSLHNQPQHF.

This chain uses TRBV25-1 with TRBJ1-2; D gene unclear. There are 13 residues in the CDR3. The germline V gene encodes CDR1 MGHDK and CDR2 SYGVNS. The V end was cut by 0 bases, the J end by 4 bases, with 6 bases between. CDR3 in DNA: TGTGCCAGCAGTGAATATATGAGCTATGGCTACACCTTC. Its protein product is CASSEYMSYGYTF.

V is TRBV7-3 and J is TRBJ1-6, with TRBD1 as a possible D gene (5 bases). The length of the CDR3 is 15 residues. Germline values: CDR1 SGHTA, CDR2 FQGTGA. Trimming took 5 bases from V and 6 from J, leaving 14 bases between them. The CDR3 region is CASSPGLTVNSPLHF. The DNA of the CDR3 is TGTGCCAGCAGCCCGGGACTCACTGTTAATTCACCCCTCCACTTT.

The gene calls are TRBV5-1 and TRBJ1-5, with 7 bases fitting TRBD1. V trimming: 5 bases; J trimming: 0 bases; junction bases outside the gene matches: 5. CDR1 SGHRS and CDR2 YFSETQ come from the germline V gene. The CDR3 has 15 residues. The CDR3 loop reads CASRAGTDSNQPQHF. The CDR3 DNA is TGCGCCAGCAGGGCCGGGACAGATAGCAATCAGCCCCAGCATTTT.

The gene calls are TRBV10-2 and TRBJ2-7; 9 positions match TRBD2. Germline lookup yields CDR1 WSHSY and CDR2 SAAADI. V lost 0 bases to trimming and J lost 4 bases; unmatched junction nucleotides: 10. CDR3 length: 17 residues. CDR3 bases: TGCGCCAGCAGTGAGTCACTTAGTAGGCTAGCGGGATACGAGCAGTACTTC. As protein: CASSESLSRLAGYEQYF.

J is TRBJ1-2 and V is TRBV5-1; D uncertain. Germline CDR1 SGHRS, CDR2 YFSETQ. This CDR3 contains 16 residues. The V end lost 0 bases, the J end lost 4 bases, and 16 bases lay between the germline ends. CDR3 bases: TGCGCCAGCAGCTTGGCCTGGTCAGATTCCTCCTATGGCTACACCTTC. It codes for CASSLAWSDSSYGYTF.

The V gene is TRBV24-1, the J gene TRBJ1-5; D possibly corresponds to TRBD1 (5 bases). CDR1 is KGHDR, CDR2 SFDVKD, per germline. This CDR3 region has 14 residues. V was trimmed by 4 bases and J by 6 bases, leaving 12 bases between them. CDR3 loop: CATSEGGVAQPQHF. CDR3 DNA sequence: TGTGCCACCAGTGAGGGGGGGGTCGCTCAGCCCCAGCATTTT.

The rearrangement joins TRBV7-2 to TRBJ2-7; tentative D call: TRBD1 (6 bases). The V and J ends lost 3 bases and 3 bases respectively, with 9 bases between them. This CDR3 is 13 amino acids long. Germline V CDR1 and CDR2: SGHTA, FQGNSA. CDR3 sequence reads: CASSLGALYEQYF. The DNA of the CDR3 is TGTGCCAGCAGCTTGGGGGCGCTCTACGAGCAGTACTTC.

V and J are TRBV4-1 and TRBJ2-2, with 14 positions matching TRBD2. After removal of 1 base from V and 7 bases from J, the junction contained 5 bases not matched to a gene. The CDR3 totals 17 residues. Germline values: CDR1 MGHRA, CDR2 YSYEKL. The CDR3 region is CASSQGGLAGAYGELFF. Here the CDR3 DNA reads TGCGCCAGCAGCCAAGGGGGACTAGCGGGGGCGTACGGGGAGCTGTTTTTT.

The V and J genes are TRBV5-1 and TRBJ1-1, with D uncertain. V lost 0 bases, J lost 3 bases, and 15 bases lay in between. Germline CDR1 is SGHRS and CDR2 is YFSETQ. This CDR3 contains 16 residues. CDR3 in DNA: TGCGCCAGCAGCTTGGCCCCCCAACGACGGGACACTGAAGCTTTCTTT. This gives the protein CASSLAPQRRDTEAFF. The full variable domain, completed using reference TRBV5-1 and TRBJ1-1, is KAGVTQTPRYLIKTRGQQVTLSCSPISGHRSVSWYQQTPGQGLQFLFEYFSETQRNKGNFPGRFSGRQFSNSRSEMNVSTLELGDSALYLCASSLAPQRRDTEAFFGQGTRLTVV.